The T cell receptor (beta chain) under discussion was sequenced for a study of CD8+CD57+ T cells in acquired aplastic anemia listed by TCRdb under 2018. About the study as a whole: On average, sorted CD4+ and CD8+ cells yielded approximately 3 ug of extracted DNA, with a range of roughly 0.17 to 27.4 ug. Mean read counts for healthy donor samples were about 10 million for CD4+ cells and 11.0 million for CD8+ cells. Overall study results and their limits: Some 30 CD8+ CDR3 sequences were shared between patients and controls but appeared highly expressed in patients and within their immunodominant clones. No significant difference in CD8+ Simpson's diversity was found between patients and healthy controls (P=0.060).

Genomic DNA served as template for TCR beta VDJ combination and CDR3 sequence profiling. TCR repertoire sequencing was run on an Illumina HiSeq 2000. As for the authors' bioinformatics: Repertoires were assessed using TRBV/TRBJ rearrangement plots, CDR3 size and DJ length profiles, and Simpson's diversity index. Whichever DNA sequence was most abundant in the deep sequencing data was defined as the immunodominant clone. CDR3 amino acid sequences were checked for sharing across subjects and were also compared against the VDJdb database and published repertoires. Using fastp trimming at Q25 and MiXCR clonotype assembly, TCRdb reanalyzed the public sequencing data and kept in-frame beta chains. Entries are consolidated by CDR3 protein sequence, retaining the most common genes and DNA. These V and J calls are TCRdb output, not the study's own analysis. This sample comprises around 170,000 distinct CDR3 sequences, around 60% of them detected only once. The ten largest clones represent over 40% of the sample.

V and J lose 6 bases and 7 bases, and a span of 13 bases separates them. The germline V gene yields MGHDK for CDR1 and SYGVNS for CDR2. From cysteine to phenylalanine, the CDR3 is 12 amino acids long. Only the CDR3 region is kept as DNA, spanning 36 bases read in frame from base 1. The study deep-sequenced TCR repertoires of sorted CD4+ and CD8+ blood T cells from severe aplastic anemia patients and healthy subjects. Ficoll-Paque density gradient centrifugation was used to isolate peripheral blood mononuclear cells. Before DNA extraction, CD4+ and CD8+ T cells were sorted with FACS or magnetic beads. This clonotype was observed a single time. This clone's antigen is unknown. There are no base qualities to consult, and no much larger clone falls within one base. One read gives only weak evidence.

This clonotype originated in a human donor in good health. Sequencing was carried out using sorted CD4+, CD8+, or CD8+CD57+ T cells (not recorded which) from PBMCs. The V and J genes are TRBV25-1 and TRBJ2-7; the D gene identity is not certain. The CDR3 amino acid sequence is: CASSSLPGEQYF. The base sequence is TGTGCCAGCAGCTCACTTCCAGGAGAGCAGTACTTC.